The rows below give T cell receptor beta chains drawn from one sample of a study of T cells after yellow fever vaccination. From the 5' RACE reads, TCRdb called clonotypes with MiXCR, one entry per CDR3 protein. This table holds 510,000 or so distinct CDR3 sequences, about a fifth found once. Sample: PBMCs, taken 15 days after the yellow fever booster vaccination. The receptors originated from a man younger than 40 who received the YFV17D yellow fever vaccine. The conserved cysteine and the conserved F or W are not part of the CDR3 here.

J gene | V gene | CDR3 protein
TRBJ2-5 | TRBV18 | ASSGWTGEETQY
TRBJ2-7 | TRBV9 | ASSVDVPGVLVDEQY
TRBJ2-6 | TRBV6-2/TRBV6-3 | ASTHSGANVLT
TRBJ2-2 | TRBV5-5 | ASSWGDYRTGELF
TRBJ1-5 | TRBV12-3/TRBV12-4 | ASSLSEAQPQH
TRBJ2-5 | TRBV20-1 | SAPNGYQETQY
TRBJ2-1 | TRBV29-1 | SVARYNEQF
TRBJ2-7 | TRBV7-3 | ASSVTGTGDYEQY
TRBJ2-7 | TRBV7-8 | ASSLPSGSGEQY
TRBJ2-1 | TRBV20-1 | SAQGLAIYNEQF
TRBJ2-2 | TRBV10-3 | ASWGQVRTGELF
TRBJ2-3 | TRBV20-1 | SARDDPPDYYTDTQY
TRBJ2-7 | TRBV21-1 | ASKAGGRISYEQY
TRBJ2-3 | TRBV10-3 | AISPSESTDTQY
TRBJ2-5 | TRBV11-2 | ASSISRGRQETQY
TRBJ2-2 | TRBV6-5 | ASRSGPGELF
TRBJ2-7 | TRBV7-2 | ASSLASADYEQY
TRBJ1-3 | TRBV20-1 | SARSEAALGNTIY
TRBJ2-1 | TRBV24-1 | ATRSGGATNEQF
TRBJ1-1 | TRBV25-1 | ASKRGNTEAF
TRBJ2-1 | TRBV9 | ASSPRGGRNEQF
TRBJ2-7 | TRBV7-8 | ASSLVRSYEQY
TRBJ2-5 | TRBV12-3/TRBV12-4 | ASSFLASKETQY
TRBJ1-2 | TRBV25-1 | ASSEQGGYGYT
TRBJ2-1 | TRBV12-3/TRBV12-4 | ASSLPGEFGEQF
TRBJ2-1 | TRBV7-9 | ASSLPPGSEQF
TRBJ2-3 | TRBV25-1 | ASSESLASGVVDTQY
TRBJ1-4 | TRBV30 | AVGQGVEEKLF
TRBJ2-1 | TRBV12-3/TRBV12-4 | ASSPTTNNEQF
TRBJ2-3 | TRBV15 | ATSRGYTDTQY
TRBJ2-7 | TRBV1 | TSSRARLVRIAYEQY
TRBJ2-3 | TRBV12-3/TRBV12-4 | ASAFTAAGENTQY
TRBJ2-5 | TRBV6-2/TRBV6-3 | AGRRGGSQETQY
TRBJ2-1 | TRBV13 | ASSLGPGGFGDEQF
TRBJ2-7 | TRBV15 | ATSRDRVSSYEQY
TRBJ1-5 | TRBV6-5 | ASSYEAVNQPQH
TRBJ2-3 | TRBV18 | ASSDTAGTSGTDTQY
TRBJ2-5 | TRBV29-1 | SVGGGSETQY
TRBJ1-1 | TRBV4-3 | ASSQDGQNTEAF